What follows are 11 T cell receptor beta chains derived from one specimen sequenced in a study of siplizumab effects on memory and regulatory T cells. TCRdb keeps only in-frame clones here, not all; method: immunoSEQ multiplex PCR. The table lists around 100,000 clones, approximately 90% of them singletons. The sample consisted of CD4+ T cells sorted from blood. Receptor source: a human donor in good health.

This clone counts as medium-sized. The rearrangement joins TRBV7-9 to TRBJ2-7, with D maybe TRBD2 (5 bases). Germline V lookup: CDR1 SEHNR, CDR2 FQNEAQ (reference sequence). V was trimmed by 0 bases and J by 6 bases, leaving 9 bases between them. The CDR3 runs to 13 residues. CDR3 region: CASSLAGEREQYF. Written as DNA, the CDR3 is TGTGCCAGCAGCTTAGCGGGAGAGCGCGAGCAGTACTTC.

A word on this clone: One end of the junction is discordant with germline, which a read error may explain. The chain uses TRBV6-5 and TRBJ1-1, with D hard to call. The CDR3 is made up of 14 amino acids. From germline, CDR1 is MNHEY and CDR2 SVGAGI. CDR3 residues: CASSYSPVNTGAFF. The CDR3 DNA is TGTGCCAGCAGTTACTCGCCCGTGAACACTGGAGCTTTCTTT.

The count of this clone is one. This chain joins TRBV7-3 and TRBJ2-1; TRBD2 is a possible D gene (6 bases). The germline V gene has CDR1 SGHTA and CDR2 FQGTGA. There are 16 residues in the CDR3. Trimming cost V 5 bases and J 10 bases, with 24 bases left between them. CDR3 region: CASSQGAAGGVGEQFF. CDR3 DNA sequence: TGTGCCAGCAGCCAAGGCGCGGCAGGAGGGGTCGGGGAGCAGTTCTTC.

The table lists this clone with a count of one. The genes are TRBV4-1 and TRBJ2-2; D gene ambiguous. Germline CDR1 and CDR2: MGHRA and YSYEKL. The CDR3 is 19 amino acids. V shed 0 bases and J shed 0 bases, with 17 bases lying between them. DNA of the CDR3: TGCGCCAGCAGCCAAGAAGTTTCGGCGAGGACGGCGAACACCGGGGAGCTGTTTTTT. This codes for CASSQEVSARTANTGELFF.

CDR3 amino acids: CSVELDGQGDYGYTF. The CDR3 region has the DNA TGCAGCGTTGAGCTGGACGGACAGGGCGACTATGGCTACACCTTC. V is TRBV29-1 and J is TRBJ1-2; TRBD1 matches 8 bases. Trimming removed 3 bases from V and 3 bases from J; junction bases left unmatched: 9. Germline values: CDR1 SQVTM, CDR2 ANQGSEA. This CDR3 is built from 15 residues.

V is TRBV7-9 and J is TRBJ2-7; possible D gene TRBD2, 5 bases. The ends were cut back, 4 bases at V and 5 bases at J, with 9 bases in the middle. This CDR3 contains 12 residues. Germline CDR1 reads SEHNR; CDR2 reads FQNEAQ (reference sequence). This CDR3 reads CASSSKTNEQYF. The CDR3 region has the DNA TGTGCCAGCAGCTCAAAGACTAACGAGCAGTACTTC.

J is TRBJ2-1 and V is TRBV4-1; possibly TRBD2 for D (5 bases). The CDR3 length is 16 residues. V was shortened by 5 bases and J by 0 bases, with 14 bases between the two germline ends. CDR1 and CDR2 from the germline V gene are MGHRA and YSYEKL. CDR3 residues: CASSFRTYRSYNEQFF. The CDR3, as DNA: TGCGCCAGCAGCTTTCGGACTTACCGCTCCTACAATGAGCAGTTCTTC.

The chain uses TRBV19 and TRBJ2-1; possible D gene TRBD2, 6 bases. The CDR3 covers 16 residues. Germline V gene sequence: CDR1 LNHDA, CDR2 SQIVND (reference sequence). V shed 1 base and J shed 0 bases, with 10 bases lying between them. CDR3: CASSIVADYSYNEQFF. CDR3 DNA: TGTGCCAGTAGTATAGTCGCGGACTACTCCTACAATGAGCAGTTCTTC.

V is TRBV11-2 and J is TRBJ1-4; TRBD1 matches at 7 bases. CDR1 is SGHAT, CDR2 FQNNGV, per germline. The CDR3 spans 14 residues. The trim removed 5 bases at V and 8 bases at J, leaving 8 bases unmatched. This CDR3 is CASSTRGAGEKLFF. CDR3 sequence (DNA): TGTGCCAGCAGCACCAGGGGGGCGGGCGAAAAACTGTTTTTT.

The chain uses TRBV5-5 and TRBJ2-7; no reliable D call. This CDR3 is built from 15 residues. Germline CDR1 is SGHKS and CDR2 is YYEKEE (reference sequence). V was pared by 0 bases and J by 4 bases, with 14 bases between. CDR3 nucleotides: TGTGCCAGCAGCTTGGGTAGGGTTATCTGGTACGAGCAGTACTTC. As protein: CASSLGRVIWYEQYF.

The chain uses TRBV29-1 and TRBJ2-7; 10 bases map to TRBD2. The CDR3 is made up of 16 amino acids. With V trimmed by 7 bases and J by 2 bases, 14 bases remained unmatched. CDR1 is SQVTM, CDR2 ANQGSEA, per germline. Written as DNA, the CDR3 is TGCAGCGCCGCCCTAGGCAGCGGGAGGGCCCCCTACGAGCAGTACTTC. This translates into CSAALGSGRAPYEQYF.